A single sample gave rise to the 7 T cell receptor beta chains below, sequenced in a study of blood T cells in healthy people across ages. A second PCR, run for about 7 to 11 cycles, used a sample-barcoded 5' primer plus a J-beta primer mix. TCRdb reprocessed the 5' RACE reads via MiXCR and lists one record per CDR3 protein. The sample has 1.5 million to 2 million distinct CDR3 sequences, less than 50% seen once. Sequencing input: blood. Receptors were obtained from a woman aged 40 to 49 in good health.

This clonotype was detected a few times. This chain joins TRBV20-1 and TRBJ2-3, with 10 bases fitting TRBD2. V shed 6 bases and J 2 bases; nucleotides not matched to a gene: 8. From germline, CDR1 is DFQATT and CDR2 SNEGSKA (reference sequence). The CDR3 totals 15 residues. The CDR3 here is CSAPSGGAYTDTQYF. The CDR3 nucleotides read TGCAGTGCCCCCAGCGGGGGGGCCTACACAGATACGCAGTATTTT.

CDR3 protein: CASSLAAGTSGVAKNIQYF. CDR3 sequence (DNA): TGTGCCAGCAGCTTAGCAGCCGGGACTAGCGGGGTGGCCAAAAACATTCAGTACTTC. The chain carries TRBV7-2 and TRBJ2-4, with 13 bases aligning to TRBD2. The junction had 6 bases not matched to a gene; V was cut back by 0 bases and J by 1 base. The CDR3 sequence is 19 residues long. Germline V lookup: CDR1 SGHTA, CDR2 FQGNSA.

This clonotype has just a few counts. The rearrangement joins TRBV10-2 to TRBJ1-2; D remains ambiguous. This CDR3 has 15 amino acids. CDR1 and CDR2 (germline): WSHSY, SAAADI. Trimming removed 0 bases from V and 4 bases from J, with 12 bases in between. CDR3 sequence reads: CASSESKSGSYGYTF. The CDR3 bases are TGCGCCAGCAGTGAGTCTAAGAGTGGCAGCTATGGCTACACCTTC.

V gene TRBV20-1 combines with J gene TRBJ1-2; no firm D call. This CDR3 is built from 12 residues. CDR1 is DFQATT and CDR2 is SNEGSKA in the germline V gene (reference sequence). The V end was cut by 3 bases, the J end by 4 bases, with 9 bases between. The CDR3: CSASYSTYGYTF. The DNA of the CDR3 is TGCAGTGCTAGCTACAGCACCTATGGCTACACCTTC.

This clonotype was found a few times. The chain recombines TRBV4-1 with TRBJ2-5; 14 bases are a match to TRBD2. J was trimmed by 3 bases and V by 3 bases; bases with no gene match: 6. Germline CDR1 MGHRA, CDR2 YSYEKL. The CDR3 is 17 residues long. CDR3: CASSQGLAGAREETQYF. CDR3 bases: TGCGCCAGCAGCCAGGGACTAGCGGGGGCCAGGGAAGAGACCCAGTACTTC.

About this clonotype itself: This could be a read error, since a much larger clone is one nucleotide away. The chain recombines TRBV2 with TRBJ2-3; D is unresolved. Germline CDR1 and CDR2: SNHLY and FYNNEI. The CDR3 runs to 12 residues. Trimming shortened V by 6 bases and J by 2 bases, and 6 bases separated the two germline ends. The CDR3 loop is CASREITDTQYF. CDR3 in DNA: TGTGCCAGCAGGGAGATCACAGATACGCAGTATTTT.

The rearrangement joins TRBV14 to TRBJ1-4; TRBD1 aligns across 7 bases. J was trimmed by 7 bases and V by 0 bases; bases with no gene match: 11. Germline V CDR1 and CDR2: SGHDN, FVKESK. The CDR3 spans 17 residues. CDR3 in DNA: TGTGCCAGCAGCCAAGACCCCCGAGGGGGCAAGGGTGAAAAACTGTTTTTT. The encoded protein is CASSQDPRGGKGEKLFF.